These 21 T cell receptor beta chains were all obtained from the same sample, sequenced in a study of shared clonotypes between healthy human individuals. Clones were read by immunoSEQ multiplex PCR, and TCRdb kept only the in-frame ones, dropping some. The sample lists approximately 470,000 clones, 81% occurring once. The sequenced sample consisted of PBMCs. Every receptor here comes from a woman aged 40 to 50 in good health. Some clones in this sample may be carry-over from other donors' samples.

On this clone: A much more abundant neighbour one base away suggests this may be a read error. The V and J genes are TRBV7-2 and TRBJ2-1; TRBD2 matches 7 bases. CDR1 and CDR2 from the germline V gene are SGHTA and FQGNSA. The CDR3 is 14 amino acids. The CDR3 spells CASSLARDYSEQFF. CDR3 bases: TGTGCCAGCAGCTTAGCTCGGGACTACAGTGAGCAGTTCTTC.

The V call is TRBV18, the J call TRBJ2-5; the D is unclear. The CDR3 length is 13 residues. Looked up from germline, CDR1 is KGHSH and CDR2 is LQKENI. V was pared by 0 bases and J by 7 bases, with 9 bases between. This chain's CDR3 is CASSPPGEWTQYF. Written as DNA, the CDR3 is TGTGCCAGCTCACCACCTGGAGAGTGGACCCAGTACTTC.

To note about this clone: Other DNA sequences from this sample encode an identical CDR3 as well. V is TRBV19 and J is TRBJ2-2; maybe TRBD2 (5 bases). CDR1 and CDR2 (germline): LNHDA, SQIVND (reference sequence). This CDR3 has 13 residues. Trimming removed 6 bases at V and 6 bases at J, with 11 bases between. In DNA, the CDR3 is TGTGCCAGTAGCCAAGGCGGGCCCGGGGAGCTGTTTTTT. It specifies CASSQGGPGELFF.

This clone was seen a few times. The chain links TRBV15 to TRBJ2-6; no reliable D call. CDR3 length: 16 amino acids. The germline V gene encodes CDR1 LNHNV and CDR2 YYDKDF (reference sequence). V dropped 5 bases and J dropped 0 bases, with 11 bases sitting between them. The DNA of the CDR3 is TGTGCCACCAGCGTCGATCCTAGCTCTGGGGCCAACGTCCTGACTTTC. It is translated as CATSVDPSSGANVLTF.

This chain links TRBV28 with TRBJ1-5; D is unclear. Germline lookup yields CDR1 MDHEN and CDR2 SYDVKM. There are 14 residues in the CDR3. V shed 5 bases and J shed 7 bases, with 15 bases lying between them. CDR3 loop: CASSLRGRVQPQHF. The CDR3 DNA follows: TGTGCCAGCAGTCTGAGAGGTCGGGTACAGCCCCAGCATTTT.

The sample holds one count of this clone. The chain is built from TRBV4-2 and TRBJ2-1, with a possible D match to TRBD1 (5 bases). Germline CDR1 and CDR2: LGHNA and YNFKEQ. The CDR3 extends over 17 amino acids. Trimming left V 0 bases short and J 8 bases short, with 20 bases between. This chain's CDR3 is CASSQDIGAGKRDEQFF. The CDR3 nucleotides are TGTGCCAGCAGCCAAGATATAGGGGCAGGGAAAAGGGATGAGCAGTTCTTC.

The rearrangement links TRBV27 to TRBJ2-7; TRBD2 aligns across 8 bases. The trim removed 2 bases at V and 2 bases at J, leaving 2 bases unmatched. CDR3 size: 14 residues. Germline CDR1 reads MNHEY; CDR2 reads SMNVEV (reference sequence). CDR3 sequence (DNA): TGTGCCAGCAGTTTAGCGGGAGGAACCTACGAGCAGTACTTC. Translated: CASSLAGGTYEQYF.

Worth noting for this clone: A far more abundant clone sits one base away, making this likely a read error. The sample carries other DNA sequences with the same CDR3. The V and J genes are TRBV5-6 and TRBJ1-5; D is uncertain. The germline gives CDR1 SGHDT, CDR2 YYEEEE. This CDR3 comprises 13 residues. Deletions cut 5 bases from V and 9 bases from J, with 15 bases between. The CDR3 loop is CASSVGLLGPQHF. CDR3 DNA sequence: TGTGCCAGCAGTGTGGGCCTACTGGGGCCCCAGCATTTT.

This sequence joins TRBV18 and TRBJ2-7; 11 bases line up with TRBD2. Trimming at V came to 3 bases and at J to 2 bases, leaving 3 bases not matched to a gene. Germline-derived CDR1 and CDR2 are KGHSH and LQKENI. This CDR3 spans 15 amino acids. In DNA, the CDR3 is TGTGCCAGCTCACCCACGGGACTAGCGGCCTACGAGCAGTACTTC. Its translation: CASSPTGLAAYEQYF.

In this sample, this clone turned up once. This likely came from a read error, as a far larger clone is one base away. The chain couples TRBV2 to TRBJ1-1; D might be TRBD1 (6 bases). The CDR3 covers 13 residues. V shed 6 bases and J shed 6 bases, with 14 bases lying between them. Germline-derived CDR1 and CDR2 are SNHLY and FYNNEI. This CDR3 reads CASRAGRGSEAFF. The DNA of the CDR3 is TGTGCCAGCAGGGCGGGCAGGGGCTCTGAAGCTTTCTTT.

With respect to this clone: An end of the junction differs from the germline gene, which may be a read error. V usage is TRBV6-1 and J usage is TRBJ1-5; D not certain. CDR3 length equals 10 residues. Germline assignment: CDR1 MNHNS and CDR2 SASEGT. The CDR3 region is CASGEGSPHF. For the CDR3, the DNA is TGTGCCAGCGGTGAAGGGTCGCCGCATTTT.

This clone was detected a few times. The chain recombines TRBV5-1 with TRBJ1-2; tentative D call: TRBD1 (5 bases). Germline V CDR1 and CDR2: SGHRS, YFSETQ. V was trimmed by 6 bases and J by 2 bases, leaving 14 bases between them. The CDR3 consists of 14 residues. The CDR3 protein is CASTQDGANYGYTF. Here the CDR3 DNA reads TGCGCCAGCACTCAGGACGGGGCAAACTATGGCTACACCTTC. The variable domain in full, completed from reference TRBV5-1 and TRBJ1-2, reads KAGVTQTPRYLIKTRGQQVTLSCSPISGHRSVSWYQQTPGQGLQFLFEYFSETQRNKGNFPGRFSGRQFSNSRSEMNVSTLELGDSALYLCASTQDGANYGYTFGSGTRLTVV.

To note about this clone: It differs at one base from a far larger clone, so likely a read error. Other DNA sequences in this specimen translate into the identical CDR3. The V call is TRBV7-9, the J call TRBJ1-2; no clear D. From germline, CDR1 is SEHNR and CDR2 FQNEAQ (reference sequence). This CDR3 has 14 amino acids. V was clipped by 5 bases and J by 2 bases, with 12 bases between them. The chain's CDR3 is CASSHAVSNYGYTF. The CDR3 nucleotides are TGTGCCAGCAGCCACGCCGTTTCCAACTATGGCTACACCTTC.

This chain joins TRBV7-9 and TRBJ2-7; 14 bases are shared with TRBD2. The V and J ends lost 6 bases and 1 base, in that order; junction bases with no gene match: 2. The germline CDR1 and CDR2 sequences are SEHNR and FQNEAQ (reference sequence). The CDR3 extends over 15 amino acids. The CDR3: CASSWTSGGSYEQYF. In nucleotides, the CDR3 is TGTGCCAGCAGTTGGACTAGCGGGGGGTCCTACGAGCAGTACTTC.

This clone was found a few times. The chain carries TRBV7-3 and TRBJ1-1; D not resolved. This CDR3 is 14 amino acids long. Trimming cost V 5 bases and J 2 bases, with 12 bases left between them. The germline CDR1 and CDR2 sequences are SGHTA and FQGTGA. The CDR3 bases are TGTGCCAGCAGCCCCCCCGGGGTAAACACTGAAGCTTTCTTT. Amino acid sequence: CASSPPGVNTEAFF.

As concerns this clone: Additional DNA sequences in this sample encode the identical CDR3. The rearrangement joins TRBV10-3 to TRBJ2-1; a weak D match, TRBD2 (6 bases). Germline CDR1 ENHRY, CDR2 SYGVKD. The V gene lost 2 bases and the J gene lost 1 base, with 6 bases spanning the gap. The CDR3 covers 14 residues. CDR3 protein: CAISESGSYNEQFF. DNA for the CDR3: TGTGCCATCAGTGAGAGCGGGTCCTACAATGAGCAGTTCTTC.

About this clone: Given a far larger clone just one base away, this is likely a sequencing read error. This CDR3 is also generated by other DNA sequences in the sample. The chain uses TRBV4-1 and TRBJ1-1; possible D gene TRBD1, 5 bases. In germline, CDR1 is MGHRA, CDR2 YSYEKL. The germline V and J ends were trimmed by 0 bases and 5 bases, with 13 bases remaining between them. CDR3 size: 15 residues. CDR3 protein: CASSQEGLRGTEAFF. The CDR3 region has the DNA TGCGCCAGCAGCCAAGAAGGGCTGAGGGGTACTGAAGCTTTCTTT.

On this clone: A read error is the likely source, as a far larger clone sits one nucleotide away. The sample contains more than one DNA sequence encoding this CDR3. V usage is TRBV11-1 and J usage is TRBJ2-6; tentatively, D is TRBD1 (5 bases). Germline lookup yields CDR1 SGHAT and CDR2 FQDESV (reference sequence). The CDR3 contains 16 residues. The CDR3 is CASSPGQGNGANVLTF. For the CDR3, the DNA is TGTGCTAGCAGCCCGGGCCAGGGTAATGGGGCCAACGTCCTGACTTTC.

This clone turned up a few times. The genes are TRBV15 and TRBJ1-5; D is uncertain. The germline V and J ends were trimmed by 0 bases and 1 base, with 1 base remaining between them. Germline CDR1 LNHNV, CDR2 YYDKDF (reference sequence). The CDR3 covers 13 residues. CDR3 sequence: CATSRESNQPQHF. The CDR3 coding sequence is TGTGCCACCAGCAGAGAGAGCAATCAGCCCCAGCATTTT. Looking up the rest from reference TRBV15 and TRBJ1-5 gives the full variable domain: DAMVIQNPRYQVTQFGKPVTLSCSQTLNHNVMYWYQQKSSQAPKLLFHYYDKDFNNEADTPDNFQSRRPNTSFCFLDIRSPGLGDTAMYLCATSRESNQPQHFGDGTRLSIL.

CDR3 amino acids: CASSAEGYSYEQYF. CDR3 nucleotides: TGTGCCAGCAGCGCAGAAGGTTACTCCTACGAGCAGTACTTC. The chain employs TRBV9 and TRBJ2-7; no reliable D call. The germline gives CDR1 SGDLS, CDR2 YYNGEE. The length of the CDR3 is 14 residues. Trimming pared 3 bases from V and 0 bases from J, leaving 10 bases between.

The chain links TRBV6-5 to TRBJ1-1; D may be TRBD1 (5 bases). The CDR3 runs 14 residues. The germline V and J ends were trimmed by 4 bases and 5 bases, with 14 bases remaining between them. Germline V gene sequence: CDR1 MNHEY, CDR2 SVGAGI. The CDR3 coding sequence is TGTGCCAGCAGTTGGAGACCTCAGGGTACTGAAGCTTTCTTT. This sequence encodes CASSWRPQGTEAFF.